One and the same sample provided the 22 T cell receptor beta chains below, sequenced in a study of T cells after yellow fever vaccination. TCRdb reprocessed the 5' RACE reads with MiXCR, giving one entry per CDR3 protein. This table has about 240,000 distinct CDR3 sequences, 3.6% appearing once. The material sequenced was PBMCs, taken 15 days after the yellow fever booster vaccination. The receptor set was obtained from a man younger than 30 who received the YFV17D yellow fever vaccine.

This clonotype was observed many times. The chain is built from TRBV12-3 or TRBV12-4 and TRBJ2-5, with D perhaps matching TRBD1 (5 bases). V was shortened by 2 bases and J by 0 bases, with 10 bases between the two germline ends. The CDR3 totals 15 residues. This CDR3 reads CASSLRSGYQETQYF. The CDR3 DNA sequence: TGTGCCAGCAGTTTAAGGTCAGGGTACCAAGAGACCCAGTACTTC.

This clonotype was observed at least ten times. The V and J genes are TRBV20-1 and TRBJ2-5; D is undetermined. The germline V and J ends were trimmed by 5 bases and 5 bases, with 15 bases remaining between them. The CDR3 has 13 residues. Germline CDR1 DFQATT, CDR2 SNEGSKA (reference sequence). CDR3 sequence (DNA): TGCAGTGCTGGGCAGTATGTCGGCGAGACCCAGTACTTC. Translated, it gives CSAGQYVGETQYF.

This clonotype was seen many times. The chain carries TRBV15 and TRBJ1-3; D call uncertain. Germline CDR1 is LNHNV and CDR2 is YYDKDF (reference sequence). The V gene lost 0 bases and the J gene lost 11 bases, with 14 bases spanning the gap. This CDR3 has 14 amino acids. This chain's CDR3 is CATSREAALGPIYF. DNA of the CDR3: TGTGCCACCAGCAGAGAGGCAGCGCTTGGACCCATATATTTT. Variable domain in full (rest from reference TRBV15 and TRBJ1-3): DAMVIQNPRYQVTQFGKPVTLSCSQTLNHNVMYWYQQKSSQAPKLLFHYYDKDFNNEADTPDNFQSRRPNTSFCFLDIRSPGLGDTAMYLCATSREAALGPIYFGEGSWLTVV.

This clonotype appeared many times. The V and J genes are TRBV4-1 and TRBJ2-2, with D uncertain. Between the trimmed V and J ends, which lost 7 bases and 4 bases, there was a span of 13 bases. The CDR3 is 14 residues long. Germline CDR1 MGHRA, CDR2 YSYEKL. The CDR3 loop is CASTNFAGTGELFF. CDR3 DNA sequence: TGCGCCAGCACCAACTTCGCCGGCACCGGGGAGCTGTTTTTT.

This clonotype was detected many times. The V call is TRBV5-4, the J call TRBJ1-2; no definite D call. Germline V gene sequence: CDR1 SGHNT, CDR2 YYREEE (reference sequence). The CDR3 length is 15 residues. V gave up 0 bases and J gave up 4 bases, with 13 bases separating them. The CDR3 bases are TGTGCCAGCAGCTTGGGGACCGGAGAGATCTATGGCTACACCTTC. As protein: CASSLGTGEIYGYTF.

This clonotype was observed at least ten times. This chain joins TRBV12-3 or TRBV12-4 and TRBJ1-1; unclear D gene. The germline V and J ends were trimmed by 6 bases and 0 bases, with 8 bases remaining between them. The CDR3 runs 13 residues. DNA for the CDR3: TGTGCCAGCAGGAAAAAAATGAACACTGAAGCTTTCTTT. It specifies CASRKKMNTEAFF.

The count of this clonotype is one. The chain uses TRBV2 and TRBJ2-3; possibly TRBD1 for D (5 bases). The CDR3 has 13 amino acids. V was pared by 7 bases and J by 14 bases, with 22 bases between. Germline V gives CDR1 SNHLY, CDR2 FYNNEI. The CDR3 region has the DNA TGTGCCAGCACTCGTTTACCGGCAGGGTTAGCGTATTTT. This sequence encodes CASTRLPAGLAYF.

This clonotype occurred many times. The chain uses TRBV2 and TRBJ2-2; TRBD1 agrees at 7 bases. After removal of 6 bases from V and 6 bases from J, the junction contained 4 bases not matched to a gene. The CDR3 totals 13 residues. The germline CDR1 and CDR2 sequences are SNHLY and FYNNEI. CDR3 residues: CASSVDRAGELFF. The DNA for the CDR3 is TGTGCCAGCAGCGTTGACAGGGCCGGGGAGCTGTTTTTT.

The table lists this clonotype with many counts. The V gene is TRBV27, the J gene TRBJ1-4, with 11 bases lining up with TRBD1. The V segment lost 1 base and the J segment 8 bases; nucleotides outside the gene matches: 3. Germline V CDR1 and CDR2: MNHEY, SMNVEV (reference sequence). The CDR3 is 15 amino acids. The CDR3 spells CASSLWTGGEEKLFF. The CDR3 bases are TGTGCCAGCAGTTTATGGACAGGGGGCGAGGAAAAACTGTTTTTT.

This clonotype was recorded at least ten times. An end of the junction does not agree with germline; a read error may underlie this. The V and J genes are TRBV6-5 and TRBJ2-1, with D maybe TRBD2 (7 bases). The CDR3 totals 14 residues. CDR1 MNHEY and CDR2 SVGAGI come from the germline V gene. CDR3 nucleotides: TGTGCCAGCAGTTACTCGAAGTTCGGGGGGCCCAGAGTCTTC. It is translated as CASSYSKFGGPRVF.

This clonotype was counted many times. CDR3 nucleotide sequence: TGCGCCAGCAGCCCTAGTAGGGGGGAGAACACTGAAGCTTTCTTT. Translating gives CASSPSRGENTEAFF. The chain links TRBV4-1 to TRBJ1-1, with D possibly matching TRBD1 (6 bases). Per germline, CDR1 MGHRA and CDR2 YSYEKL. V was cut by 4 bases and J by 1 base, with 13 bases left in between. The CDR3 is 15 residues long.

This clonotype was recorded many times. This sequence joins TRBV5-1 and TRBJ1-4; a weak D match, TRBD1 (5 bases). Trimming took off 0 bases at V and 8 bases at J, with 14 bases between the two ends. Germline-derived CDR1 and CDR2 are SGHRS and YFSETQ. This CDR3 region has 15 residues. The CDR3 bases are TGCGCCAGCAGCTTGGTCACAGGCAAGGTCGAAAAACTGTTTTTT. Residues: CASSLVTGKVEKLFF.

This clonotype was seen more than once but under ten times. V gene TRBV16 combines with J gene TRBJ1-4, with D tentatively TRBD1 (5 bases). This CDR3 is 17 amino acids long. The germline gives CDR1 KGHSY, CDR2 FQNENV. The V end lost 0 bases, the J end lost 1 base, and 12 bases lay between the germline ends. CDR3 amino acids: CASSQSALRGTNEKLFF. The DNA for the CDR3 is TGTGCCAGCAGCCAATCTGCCCTAAGGGGAACTAATGAAAAACTGTTTTTT.

This clonotype was detected many times. This chain links TRBV4-3 with TRBJ2-2, with 14 bases matching TRBD2. CDR1 is LGHNA, CDR2 YSLEER, per germline. The CDR3 spans 21 residues. V was clipped by 4 bases and J by 1 base; unmatched bases: 14. As DNA, the CDR3 is TGCGCCAGCAGCCGGACGGCCGGGACTAGCGGGGGTGGAGTGAACACCGGGGAGCTGTTTTTT. It translates to CASSRTAGTSGGGVNTGELFF.

This clonotype was seen at least ten times. The chain employs TRBV5-5 and TRBJ2-7, with a possible D match to TRBD2 (6 bases). Trimming took off 3 bases at V and 0 bases at J, with 13 bases between the two ends. Germline V gene lookup returns CDR1 SGHKS and CDR2 YYEKEE (reference sequence). This CDR3 region has 15 residues. For the CDR3, the DNA is TGTGCCAGCAGCTGGGACTTGGGGAGCTCCTACGAGCAGTACGTC. Protein: CASSWDLGSSYEQYV.

This clonotype was detected many times. The V gene is TRBV29-1, the J gene TRBJ1-2; D is ambiguous. Trimming removed 7 bases from V and 4 bases from J, with 16 bases in between. The germline gives CDR1 SQVTM, CDR2 ANQGSEA. This CDR3 contains 13 residues. DNA of the CDR3: TGCAGCGCAGTGAACATAAGGAGCTATGGCTACACCTTC. Its translation: CSAVNIRSYGYTF.

This clonotype was counted many times. The CDR3 nucleotides are TGTGCCAGCAGCCAAGGGGAGGCCGGGGAGCTGTTTTTT. Its protein product is CASSQGEAGELFF. V gene TRBV3-1 combines with J gene TRBJ2-2, with D tentatively TRBD2 (6 bases). V lost 1 base and J lost 6, with 6 bases in between. In germline, CDR1 is LGHDT, CDR2 YNNKEL (reference sequence). This CDR3 is 13 amino acids long.

This clonotype was counted ten times or more. The V gene is TRBV5-1, the J gene TRBJ1-2; 7 bases line up with TRBD1. Trimming removed 0 bases from V and 6 bases from J; junction bases left unmatched: 8. Germline V gene lookup returns CDR1 SGHRS and CDR2 YFSETQ. The CDR3 covers 15 residues. The CDR3 bases are TGCGCCAGCAGCTTGGCCTCAGGGGGTGCGGATGGCTACACCTTC. This codes for CASSLASGGADGYTF.

This clonotype occurred many times. The chain joins TRBV6-2 or TRBV6-3 to TRBJ2-2; D assignment may be TRBD1 or TRBD2 (5 bases each). Germline V gene data show CDR1 as MNHEY and CDR2 as SVGEGT. The V end was cut by 8 bases, the J end by 6 bases, with 10 bases between. The CDR3 extends over 12 amino acids. CDR3 region: CASVGDPGELFF. CDR3 nucleotides: TGTGCCAGCGTGGGGGACCCCGGGGAGCTGTTTTTT.

Ten or more counts support this clonotype. The V gene is TRBV29-1, the J gene TRBJ1-3, with D possibly matching TRBD1 (5 bases). Looked up from germline, CDR1 is SQVTM and CDR2 is ANQGSEA. The CDR3 has 13 amino acids. Trimming pared 3 bases from V and 2 bases from J, leaving 8 bases between. The CDR3 DNA is TGCAGCGTTGATGGGGGAGCTGGAAACACCATATATTTT. This encodes CSVDGGAGNTIYF. Full variable domain (remainder filled in from reference TRBV29-1 and TRBJ1-3): SAVISQKPSRDICQRGTSLTIQCQVDSQVTMMFWYRQQPGQSLTLIATANQGSEATYESGFVIDKFPISRPNLTFSTLTVSNMSPEDSSIYLCSVDGGAGNTIYFGEGSWLTVV.

The chain combines TRBV5-1 with TRBJ1-5; the D is unclear. V lost 5 bases and J 4 bases, leaving 10 bases between the germline ends. Germline V CDR1 and CDR2: SGHRS, YFSETQ. The CDR3 runs 13 residues. The CDR3 sequence is CASRNSPNQPQHF. The DNA of the CDR3 is TGCGCCAGCAGAAATAGTCCTAATCAGCCCCAGCATTTT. The full variable domain, in which reference TRBV5-1 and TRBJ1-5 provide the parts outside the CDR3, is KAGVTQTPRYLIKTRGQQVTLSCSPISGHRSVSWYQQTPGQGLQFLFEYFSETQRNKGNFPGRFSGRQFSNSRSEMNVSTLELGDSALYLCASRNSPNQPQHFGDGTRLSIL.

This clonotype occurred many times. The chain carries TRBV7-3 and TRBJ2-3; TRBD2 matches at 9 bases. The CDR3 sequence is 14 residues long. Trimming took 2 bases from V and 6 from J; bases not matched to a gene: 3. Germline CDR1 and CDR2: SGHTA and FQGTGA. CDR3 sequence reads: CASSLLSGGDTQYF. In nucleotides, the CDR3 is TGTGCCAGCAGCTTACTCAGCGGGGGGGATACGCAGTATTTT. The full variable domain, in which reference TRBV7-3 and TRBJ2-3 provide the parts outside the CDR3, is GAGVSQTPSNKVTEKGKYVELRCDPISGHTALYWYRQSLGQGPEFLIYFQGTGAADDSGLPNDRFFAVRPEGSVSTLKIQRTERGDSAVYLCASSLLSGGDTQYFGPGTRLTVL.